This T cell receptor (beta chain) is drawn from a study of neurological immune-mediated disorders. This clonotype occurred once. TCRdb reanalysed the 5' RACE reads using MiXCR and keeps one entry per CDR3 protein. Here the sample spans more than 40,000 distinct CDR3 sequences, roughly 13% being singletons. As to time point: longitudinal time-point 3. The unsorted libraries originated from 2 million PBMCs kept at -80 C. V dropped 7 bases and J dropped 0 bases, with 9 bases sitting between them. There are 13 residues in the CDR3. Germline-derived CDR1 and CDR2 are MNHNS and SASEGT. The V call is TRBV6-1, the J call TRBJ1-1, with D uncertain. The sequence was obtained from a male donor with HTLV-1-associated myelopathy (HAM/TSP). The specimen was PBMCs. The CDR3 DNA is TGTGCCAGCAAACCGACTGTGAACACTGAAGCTTTCTTT. Protein: CASKPTVNTEAFF.